This T cell receptor (beta chain) was observed in a study of blood T cell repertoires in COVID-19. The CDR3 has 15 residues. V lost 2 bases and J 0 bases, leaving 10 bases between the germline ends. The germline V gene encodes CDR1 MNHEY and CDR2 SVGAGI. Per the original data handling: By means of reference gene primer amplification, nucleated cell counts were estimated. Only in-frame clones appear in the TCRdb table, and some are missing; sequencing was by immunoSEQ multiplex PCR. V and J calls and clone size are copied from that table; D and trimming were computed from the DNA. The sample records 240,000 or so clones, around 79% being singletons.

Sequenced: peripheral blood. The chain couples TRBV6-5 to TRBJ1-2; D is undetermined. The TCR sequence derives from a woman of 80 years or more with acute or convalescent COVID-19. Here the CDR3 reads CASSYDTSANYGYTF. Written as DNA, the CDR3 is TGTGCCAGCAGTTACGACACCTCAGCTAACTATGGCTACACCTTC.